This TCR beta chain was captured in a study of T cell changes during pregnancy in multiple sclerosis. CDR3 length: 15 amino acids. Germline CDR1 and CDR2: KGHSH and LQKENI. V lost 3 bases to trimming and J lost 3 bases, with 11 bases between them. The assay was immunoSEQ multiplex PCR, and TCRdb's table has in-frame clones only and misses some. The sample shows some 80,000 clones, approximately 95% of them seen only once. The chain recombines TRBV18 with TRBJ2-2; a weak D match, TRBD1 (6 bases). Source: CD4+ T cells from peripheral blood mononuclear cells, taken after pregnancy. The sequence came from a female donor with multiple sclerosis, enrolled in a pregnancy study. This CDR3 is CASSPGASHTGELFF. The CDR3 DNA follows: TGTGCCAGCTCACCGGGGGCAAGTCACACCGGGGAGCTGTTTTTT.